This record covers a single TCR beta chain. This sample is drawn from a study of PD-1 blockade in classical Hodgkin lymphoma. In the study overall: The nivolumab dose that patients received was 3 mg/kg, given intravenously every 2 weeks.

Using immunoSEQ multiplex PCR, the repertoire was profiled, and TCRdb retains in-frame clones only, with some absent. The sample includes about 150,000 clones, less than 80% of them seen just once. Every patient was affected by relapse after autologous stem cell transplantation, while exposure to brentuximab vedotin was not uniform. Germline CDR1 is SQVTM and CDR2 is ANQGSEA. This CDR3 region has 13 residues. Trimming took 3 bases from V and 1 from J, leaving 9 bases between them. This sequence was found in a human donor with classical Hodgkin lymphoma. The material sequenced was peripheral blood mononuclear cells (PBMCs), taken before the second cycle of nivolumab. V and J are TRBV29-1 and TRBJ2-5, with D tentatively TRBD1 (6 bases). The CDR3 loop is CSVDSQGQETQYF. For the CDR3, the DNA is TGCAGCGTTGATTCACAGGGCCAAGAGACCCAGTACTTC.